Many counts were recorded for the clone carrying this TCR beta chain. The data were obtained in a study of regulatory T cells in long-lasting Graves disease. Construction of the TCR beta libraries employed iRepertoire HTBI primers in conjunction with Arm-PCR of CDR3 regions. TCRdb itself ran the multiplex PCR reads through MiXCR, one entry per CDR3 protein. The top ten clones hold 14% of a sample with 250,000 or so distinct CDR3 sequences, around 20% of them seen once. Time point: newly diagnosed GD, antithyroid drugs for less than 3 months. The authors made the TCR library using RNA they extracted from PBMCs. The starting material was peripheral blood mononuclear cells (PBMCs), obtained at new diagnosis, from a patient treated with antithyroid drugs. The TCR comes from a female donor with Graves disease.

CDR3 residues: CSARPAGVIETQYF. The DNA of the CDR3 is TGCAGTGCTAGACCCGCGGGGGTTATAGAGACCCAGTACTTC. The V gene is TRBV20-1, the J gene TRBJ2-5; 7 positions match TRBD2. Germline V gene sequence: CDR1 DFQATT, CDR2 SNEGSKA (reference sequence). The V and J ends lost 2 bases and 4 bases, in that order; junction bases with no gene match: 7. The CDR3 covers 14 residues.